A single sample gave rise to the 3 T cell receptor beta chains below, sequenced in a study of T cell changes during pregnancy in multiple sclerosis. Profiling relied on immunoSEQ multiplex PCR, and the TCRdb table lists in-frame clones only, not all of them. The sample consists of some 27,000 clones, 89% of them appearing once. Sequenced material: CD4+ T cells from peripheral blood mononuclear cells, taken in the second trimester of pregnancy. All receptors derive from a female donor with multiple sclerosis, enrolled in a pregnancy study.

The chain links TRBV7-6 to TRBJ1-2; 10 bases map to TRBD1. Germline V gene lookup returns CDR1 SGHVS and CDR2 FNYEAQ. This CDR3 is built from 14 residues. V was pared by 5 bases and J by 8 bases, with 8 bases of the junction left unmatched. This CDR3 reads CASSKDRGKGGYTF. DNA of the CDR3: TGTGCCAGCAGCAAGGACAGGGGGAAGGGCGGCTACACCTTC.

The chain employs TRBV14 and TRBJ2-1, with 11 bases that match TRBD2. After removal of 4 bases from V and 9 bases from J, the junction contained 11 bases not matched to a gene. This CDR3 has 16 residues. Per the germline V gene, CDR1 is SGHDN and CDR2 is FVKESK. Here the CDR3 DNA reads TGTGCCAGCAGCCCCTTGACTAGCGGGGCTTCTCGTGAGCAGTTCTTC. Protein product: CASSPLTSGASREQFF.

This chain connects TRBV10-3 to TRBJ1-5, with 10 bases lining up with TRBD1. The germline CDR1 and CDR2 sequences are ENHRY and SYGVKD. This CDR3 region has 15 residues. The trim removed 8 bases at V and 3 bases at J, leaving 7 bases unmatched. CDR3 nucleotides: TGTGCCATCGGAGAGGGACAGGGGATCAATCAGCCCCAGCATTTT. Its translation: CAIGEGQGINQPQHF.